What follows are 7 T cell receptor beta chains derived from one specimen sequenced in a study of CD8 T cells in ankylosing spondylitis. Findings and caveats of the study: Apparently characteristic of ankylosing spondylitis blood was a TCR beta motif (roughly 8 highly homologous variants).

Their recognized antigens are unknown. Using its own MiXCR run on the 5' RACE reads, TCRdb lists one record per CDR3 protein. This table holds 450,000 to 550,000 distinct CDR3 sequences, approximately 5.3% found once. Sample: blood, either unsorted or a sorted T cell fraction (not recorded which). The receptor source for this set is a male donor with ankylosing spondylitis.

The CDR3 nucleotides read TGCGCCAGCAGCAACCGGGACGAGCAGTACTTC. Translated, it gives CASSNRDEQYF. This chain links TRBV5-1 with TRBJ2-7; D unclear. The V end was cut by 4 bases, the J end by 5 bases, with 7 bases between. The CDR3 sequence is 11 residues long. CDR1 is SGHRS, CDR2 YFSETQ, per germline.

At least ten counts were recorded for this clonotype. The rearrangement joins TRBV29-1 to TRBJ1-1; TRBD1 agrees at 8 bases. J gave up 5 bases and V 7 bases, and 9 bases lay outside the gene matches. The CDR3 has 13 residues. Germline CDR1 and CDR2: SQVTM and ANQGSEA. The CDR3 loop reads CSATRTGQTEAFF. The CDR3 nucleotides are TGCAGCGCCACCAGGACAGGGCAAACTGAAGCTTTCTTT.

This clonotype was seen at least ten times. This rearrangement joins TRBV29-1 to TRBJ1-5; D may be TRBD1 (5 bases). Germline CDR1 SQVTM, CDR2 ANQGSEA. The CDR3 spans 13 residues. With 6 bases removed from V and 1 base from J, the gap between germline ends came to 10 bases. CDR3 sequence: CSVKGHSNQPQHF. The DNA for the CDR3 is TGCAGCGTCAAAGGACACAGCAATCAGCCCCAGCATTTT.

This clonotype was picked up many times. This rearrangement joins TRBV20-1 to TRBJ2-7; TRBD2 is a possible D gene (6 bases). Looked up from germline, CDR1 is DFQATT and CDR2 is SNEGSKA (reference sequence). The CDR3 consists of 11 residues. The CDR3 DNA sequence: TGCGGGGGGTCCGCCGGCTACGAGCAGTACTTC. Translating gives CGGSAGYEQYF.

This clonotype was seen many times. The chain carries TRBV7-2 and TRBJ2-7, with TRBD1 identical over 7 bases. The V segment lost 2 bases and the J segment 0 bases; nucleotides outside the gene matches: 10. Germline CDR1 is SGHTA and CDR2 is FQGNSA. The CDR3 runs 17 residues. The chain's CDR3 is CASSLFIGGQASYEQYF. In DNA, the CDR3 is TGTGCCAGCAGCTTATTTATCGGAGGACAGGCCTCCTACGAGCAGTACTTC.

This clonotype was seen once. The junction departs from germline at one end; a sequencing error may be responsible. This chain uses TRBV27 with TRBJ1-2; D is unclear. From germline, CDR1 is MNHEY and CDR2 SMNVEV (reference sequence). CDR3 size: 13 residues. The DNA for the CDR3 is TGTGCCAGCAGTTTGGAGGGCAACTATGGCTACATCTTC. Amino acids: CASSLEGNYGYIF.

V is TRBV3-1 and J is TRBJ1-5; D remains ambiguous. This CDR3 has 13 residues. Trimming cost V 4 bases and J 6 bases, with 10 bases left between them. The germline V gene encodes CDR1 LGHDT and CDR2 YNNKEL (reference sequence). CDR3 region: CASSLSPSQPQHF. The CDR3, as DNA: TGTGCCAGCAGCCTAAGCCCCAGTCAGCCCCAGCATTTT. Full variable domain (remainder filled in from reference TRBV3-1 and TRBJ1-5): DTAVSQTPKYLVTQMGNDKSIKCEQNLGHDTMYWYKQDSKKFLKIMFSYNNKELIINETVPNRFSPKSPDKAHLNLHINSLELGDSAVYFCASSLSPSQPQHFGDGTRLSIL.